This TCR beta chain stems from a study of shared clonotypes between healthy human individuals. Germline CDR1 is SGHRS and CDR2 is YFSETQ. Trimming removed 1 base from V and 7 bases from J; junction bases left unmatched: 7. The CDR3 has 14 amino acids. Unsorted PBMC DNA was run through sequencing on ten immunoSEQ deep assay plates. The data were produced by immunoSEQ multiplex PCR, yet TCRdb's version contains in-frame clones alone and is incomplete. The table includes roughly 500,000 clones, 75% to 85% detected once. Material: PBMCs. The receptor's source is a middle-aged woman in good health. Some clones in this sample may be carry-over from other donors' samples. The chain uses TRBV5-1 and TRBJ1-2, with 7 bases identical to TRBD1. CDR3 in DNA: TGCGCCAGCAGCTTGCTTGCAGGGGGTGGTGGCTACACCTTC. Its translation is CASSLLAGGGGYTF.